Below are 4 T cell receptor beta chains sequenced from a single sample in a study of T cells in women clearing cervical HPV infection. TCRdb's copy holds only in-frame clones and misses some; the assay was immunoSEQ multiplex PCR. This sample carries roughly 47,000 clones, with 35% to 45% going to the ten biggest clones. The specimen sequenced was blood buffy coat. The receptors stem from a woman aged 18 to 75 with a cervical HPV16 infection that either progressed to CIN3+ or cleared (not recorded which).

In the case of this clone: The CDR3 extends 3 residues past the end of the read, so its final part is completed from the germline J gene. V gene TRBV20-1 combines with J gene TRBJ2-1; TRBD2 agrees at 8 bases. CDR1 and CDR2 (germline): DFQATT, SNEGSKA (reference sequence). Trimming cost V 7 bases and J 5 bases; bases outside gene matches: 13. This CDR3 contains 15 residues. The CDR3 here is CSVMLSGRGDNEQFF. The sequenced part of the CDR3 DNA is TGCAGTGTTATGTTAAGCGGGAGAGGTGACAATGAG.

About this clone: The read finishes 3 residues shy of the CDR3 end, and the germline J gene is used to complete it. The V and J genes are TRBV6-2 or TRBV6-3 and TRBJ2-3; tentatively, D is TRBD1 (6 bases). The CDR3 covers 15 residues. CDR1 is MNHEY, CDR2 SVGEGT, per germline. The V gene lost 1 base and the J gene lost 4 bases, with 12 bases spanning the gap. CDR3 bases read: TGTGCCAGCAGTTACTTTACAGGGTCAGCAGATACG. Its translation is CASSYFTGSADT. The full CDR3 sequence reads CASSYFTGSADTQYF.

About this clone itself: Coverage ceases 3 residues before the CDR3 finishes, and the germline J gene fills in the end. The chain has TRBV30 and TRBJ2-2; TRBD1 agrees at 8 bases. J was trimmed by 7 bases and V by 3 bases; bases with no gene match: 10. This CDR3 spans 15 amino acids. Per the germline V gene, CDR1 is GTSNPN and CDR2 is SVGIG (reference sequence). The part of the CDR3 DNA that was read is TGTGCCTGGAGGCCTCGACTAGACAGGGGCGGGGAG. Translation: CAWRPRLDRGGE. The complete CDR3 protein is CAWRPRLDRGGELFF.

On this clone itself: The read ends 3 residues early relative to the CDR3; the germline J gene fills the gap. The chain joins TRBV7-6 to TRBJ2-4; tentative D call: TRBD2 (6 bases). In germline, CDR1 is SGHVS, CDR2 FNYEAQ. The CDR3 is 15 amino acids. The CDR3 bases that were read are TGTGCCAGCAGCACCCGCAGACTAGGTTCAGAGACT. Protein product: CASSTRRLGSET. The complete CDR3 protein is CASSTRRLGSETQYF.